This T cell receptor beta chain was sequenced during a study of blood T cell repertoires in COVID-19. Study summary: COVID-19 samples, acute and convalescent, were from the United States, Italy and Spain. PBMCs, B-cell-depleted T cells, or T cells were the source of the cDNA or gDNA that made up the material.

In the authors' methods: Reference gene primer amplification gave estimated nucleated cell counts. TCRdb's table, derived via immunoSEQ multiplex PCR, lists solely in-frame clones and lacks some. The V and J calls and clone size come from that table; D and trimming were worked out from the DNA. Of about half a million clones in the sample, roughly 85% were seen once. Germline trimming cut 5 bases from V and 2 bases from J; bases unmatched to any gene: 8. Per the germline V gene, CDR1 is LGHNA and CDR2 is YNFKEQ. The CDR3 spans 16 residues. The sample was peripheral blood. The chain joins TRBV4-2 to TRBJ2-3; TRBD2 matches 9 bases. The receptor comes from a human donor in a cohort sampled during active COVID-19. The CDR3 coding sequence is TGTGCCAGCAGCAAGACGACTAGCGGTTTCACAGATACGCAGTATTTT. Translated: CASSKTTSGFTDTQYF.